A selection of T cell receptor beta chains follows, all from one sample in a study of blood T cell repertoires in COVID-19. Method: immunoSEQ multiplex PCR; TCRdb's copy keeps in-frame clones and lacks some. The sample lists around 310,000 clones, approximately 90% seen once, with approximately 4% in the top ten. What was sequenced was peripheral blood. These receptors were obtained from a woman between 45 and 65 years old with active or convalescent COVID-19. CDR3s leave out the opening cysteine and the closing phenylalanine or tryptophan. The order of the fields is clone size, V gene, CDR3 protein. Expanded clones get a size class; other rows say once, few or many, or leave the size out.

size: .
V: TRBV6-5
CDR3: ASRPSGGNYNEQF

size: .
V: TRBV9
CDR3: ASSVWALANEQF

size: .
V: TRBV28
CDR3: ASSFSSRDEQY

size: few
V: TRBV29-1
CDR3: SVSLGSTNTGELF

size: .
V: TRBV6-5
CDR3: ASSQSRELF

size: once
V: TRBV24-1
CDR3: ATSDGAWGEEAF

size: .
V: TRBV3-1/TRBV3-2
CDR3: ASSQWGETTGELF

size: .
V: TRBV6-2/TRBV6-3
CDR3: ASSSLRLTDTQY

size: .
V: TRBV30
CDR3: AWTGTSTDTQY

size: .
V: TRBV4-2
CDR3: ASSQDNSGLTYEQY

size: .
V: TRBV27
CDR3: ASSLRGSGGAVQETQY

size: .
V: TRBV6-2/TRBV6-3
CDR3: ASSTGLPKYEQY

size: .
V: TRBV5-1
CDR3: ASSLAGGNQPQH

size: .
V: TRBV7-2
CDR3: ASSPLAGGGEQY

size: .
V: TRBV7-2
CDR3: ASSLEGAGNQPQH

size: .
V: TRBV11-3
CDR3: ASSSRGGWYNEQF

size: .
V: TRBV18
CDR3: ASSPTGTGATDTQY

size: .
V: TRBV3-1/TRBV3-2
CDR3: ASSQVVDSVPTNEKLF

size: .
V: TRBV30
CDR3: AWSELAGGPNEQF

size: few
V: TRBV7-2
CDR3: ASSLALQARWGYT

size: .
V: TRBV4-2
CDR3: ASSQEQRGPVNEQY

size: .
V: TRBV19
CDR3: ASSIAGREQF